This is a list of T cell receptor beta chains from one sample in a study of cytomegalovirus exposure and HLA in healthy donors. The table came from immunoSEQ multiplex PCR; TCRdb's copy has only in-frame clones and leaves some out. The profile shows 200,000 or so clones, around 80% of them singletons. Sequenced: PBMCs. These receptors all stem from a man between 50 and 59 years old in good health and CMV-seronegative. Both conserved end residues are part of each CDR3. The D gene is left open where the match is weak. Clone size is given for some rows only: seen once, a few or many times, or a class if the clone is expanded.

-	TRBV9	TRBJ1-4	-	CASSVDSWNEKLFF	TGTGCCAGCAGCGTGGACAGTTGGAATGAAAAACTGTTTTTT
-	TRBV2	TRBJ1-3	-	CASRASGHLSGNTIYF	TGTGCCAGCAGAGCCTCCGGACATCTCTCTGGAAACACCATATATTTT
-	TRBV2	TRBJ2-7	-	CASSSQRYEQYF	TGTGCCAGCAGTAGCCAGCGCTACGAGCAGTACTTC
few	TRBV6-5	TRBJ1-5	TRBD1	CASSRQGYSNQPQHF	TGTGCCAGCAGTCGACAGGGTTATAGCAATCAGCCCCAGCATTTT
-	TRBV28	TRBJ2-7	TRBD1	CASSSLTGPAAEQYF	TGTGCCAGCAGTTCGTTGACAGGGCCAGCTGCCGAGCAGTACTTC
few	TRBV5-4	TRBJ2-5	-	CASSFSGQRRQETQYF	TGTGCCAGCAGCTTCTCCGGACAGAGGCGACAAGAGACCCAGTACTTC
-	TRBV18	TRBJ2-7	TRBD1	CASSPITGGYEQYF	TGTGCCAGCTCACCAATCACAGGGGGCTACGAGCAGTACTTC
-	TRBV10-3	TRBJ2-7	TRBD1	CAISESRDRDYEQYF	TGTGCCATCAGTGAGTCCCGGGACAGGGACTACGAGCAGTACTTC
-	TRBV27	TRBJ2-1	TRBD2	CASSWIAGANEQFF	TGTGCCAGCAGTTGGATAGCGGGAGCAAATGAGCAGTTCTTC
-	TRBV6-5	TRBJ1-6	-	CASSTRPLLHSPLHF	TGTGCCAGCAGTACGCGTCCCCTTCTCCATTCACCCCTCCACTTT
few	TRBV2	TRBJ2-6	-	CASSEGTYSGANVLTF	TGTGCCAGCAGTGAAGGCACCTACTCTGGGGCCAACGTCCTGACTTTC
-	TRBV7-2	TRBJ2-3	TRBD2	CASSPSGRGTDTQYF	TGTGCCAGCAGCCCCAGCGGGAGGGGAACAGATACGCAGTATTTT
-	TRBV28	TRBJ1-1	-	CASSLRETTEAFF	TGTGCCAGCAGTTTAAGAGAAACCACTGAAGCTTTCTTT
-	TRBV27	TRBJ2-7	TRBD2	CASSFRAGGPGEQYF	TGTGCCAGCAGTTTCCGAGCGGGAGGGCCGGGTGAGCAGTACTTC
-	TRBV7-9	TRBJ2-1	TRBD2	CASSLSGLAGRNEQFF	TGTGCCAGCAGCTTATCAGGACTAGCGGGAAGGAATGAGCAGTTCTTC
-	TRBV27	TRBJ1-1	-	CASSPVPRGNTEAFF	TGTGCCAGCAGTCCCGTTCCGCGGGGGAACACTGAAGCTTTCTTT
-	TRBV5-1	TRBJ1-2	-	CASTSMAAYGYTF	TGCGCCAGCACCTCGATGGCCGCCTATGGCTACACCTTC
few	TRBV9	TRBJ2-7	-	CASSVQAIPYEQYF	TGTGCCAGCAGCGTACAGGCCATCCCCTACGAGCAGTACTTC
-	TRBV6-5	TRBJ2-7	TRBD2	CASRPAGGRSYEQYF	TGTGCCAGCAGGCCAGCGGGAGGGAGATCCTACGAGCAGTACTTC
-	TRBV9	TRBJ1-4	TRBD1	CASSRRTGGGKLFF	TGTGCCAGCAGCAGAAGGACAGGGGGCGGAAAACTGTTTTTT
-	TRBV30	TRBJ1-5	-	CAAAGFSNQPQHF	TGTGCCGCCGCAGGCTTTAGCAATCAGCCCCAGCATTTT
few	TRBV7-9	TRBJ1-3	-	CSSSSVSGTTGNTIYF	TGTTCCAGCAGCTCAGTTAGCGGGACAACTGGAAACACCATATATTTT
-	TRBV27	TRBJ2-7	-	CASSRGGLTYEQYF	TGTGCCAGCAGTCGAGGCGGGCTAACCTACGAGCAGTACTTC
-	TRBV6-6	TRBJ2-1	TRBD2	CASSYSGRSSYNEQFF	TGTGCCAGCAGCTATAGCGGGAGGAGCTCCTACAATGAGCAGTTCTTC
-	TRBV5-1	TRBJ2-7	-	CASSPGGGSYSSYEQYF	TGCGCCAGCAGCCCTGGGGGGGGCAGTTATTCCTCCTACGAGCAGTACTTC
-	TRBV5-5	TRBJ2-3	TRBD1	CASSADREPDTQYF	TGTGCCAGCAGCGCCGACAGGGAGCCAGATACGCAGTATTTT
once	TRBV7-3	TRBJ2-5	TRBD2	CASSSGLAGVETQYF	TGTGCCAGCAGCTCCGGACTAGCGGGAGTTGAGACCCAGTACTTC
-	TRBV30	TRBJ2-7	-	CAWSTGRTYEQYF	TGTGCCTGGAGTACAGGACGTACCTACGAGCAGTACTTC
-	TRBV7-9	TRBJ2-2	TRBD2	CASSLSGGRINTGELFF	TGTGCCAGCAGCTTATCAGGCGGGAGAATCAACACCGGGGAGCTGTTTTTT
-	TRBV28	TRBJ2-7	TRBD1	CASSPGTGIREQYF	TGTGCCAGCAGTCCCGGGACAGGGATTCGGGAGCAGTACTTC
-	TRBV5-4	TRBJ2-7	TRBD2	CASSLGTGGPGEQYF	TGTGCCAGCAGCTTGGGGACGGGAGGGCCGGGGGAGCAGTACTTC
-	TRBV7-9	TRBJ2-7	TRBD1	CASSLQGAAYEQYF	TGTGCCAGCAGCTTACAGGGGGCAGCTTACGAGCAGTACTTC
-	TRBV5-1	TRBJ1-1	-	CASSPGGRGNTEAFF	TGCGCCAGCAGCCCGGGGGGGCGAGGGAACACTGAAGCTTTCTTT
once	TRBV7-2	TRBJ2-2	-	CASSFRDTGELFF	TGTGCCAGCAGCTTCAGGGACACCGGGGAGCTGTTTTTT
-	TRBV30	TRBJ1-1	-	CAWSQDRKNTEAFF	TGTGCCTGGAGTCAAGACAGAAAGAACACTGAAGCTTTCTTT
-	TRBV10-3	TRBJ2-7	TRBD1	CAISESAGGGYEQYF	TGTGCCATCAGTGAGTCGGCAGGGGGCGGATACGAGCAGTACTTC
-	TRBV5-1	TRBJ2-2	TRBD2	CASSSDPREGVAGELFF	TGCGCCAGCAGCTCAGACCCCCGGGAGGGTGTGGCCGGGGAGCTGTTTTTT
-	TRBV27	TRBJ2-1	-	CASSLASSYNEQFF	TGTGCCAGCAGTTTAGCGTCCTCCTACAATGAGCAGTTCTTC
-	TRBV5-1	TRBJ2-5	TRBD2	CASSPGLAGGAKETQYF	TGCGCCAGCAGCCCGGGACTAGCGGGAGGCGCGAAGGAGACCCAGTACTTC
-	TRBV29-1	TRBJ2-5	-	CSASFGVQETQYF	TGCAGCGCCAGCTTCGGGGTCCAAGAGACCCAGTACTTC
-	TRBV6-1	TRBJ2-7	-	CASSYEDSYEQYF	TGTGCCAGCAGCTATGAGGACAGCTACGAGCAGTACTTC
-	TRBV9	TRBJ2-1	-	CASSASLPSFVNEQFF	TGTGCCAGCAGCGCCTCTCTACCATCATTCGTCAATGAGCAGTTCTTC
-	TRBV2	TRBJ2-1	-	CASTRRDWRFNEQFF	TGTGCCAGCACCCGGAGGGACTGGAGGTTTAATGAGCAGTTCTTC
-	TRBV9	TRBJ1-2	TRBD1	CASRAGQGGGYTF	TGTGCCAGCAGAGCCGGACAGGGGGGAGGCTACACCTTC
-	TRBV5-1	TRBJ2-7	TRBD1	CASSETFRQGHEQYF	TGCGCCAGCAGCGAGACTTTCCGACAGGGCCACGAGCAGTACTTC
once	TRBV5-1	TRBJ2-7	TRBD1	CASSSIGTGVEQYF	TGCGCCAGCAGCTCGATTGGGACAGGGGTCGAGCAGTACTTC
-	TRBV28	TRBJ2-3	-	CASRPGTDTQYF	TGTGCCAGCAGACCGGGTACAGATACGCAGTATTTT
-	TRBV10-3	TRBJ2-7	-	CAISVPGAYEQYF	TGTGCCATCAGTGTTCCAGGGGCCTACGAGCAGTACTTC
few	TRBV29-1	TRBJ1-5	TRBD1	CSALDRGGNQPQHF	TGCAGCGCCCTGGACAGGGGGGGCAATCAGCCCCAGCATTTT
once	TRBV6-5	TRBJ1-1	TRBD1	CASIEGGNTEAFF	TGTGCCAGCATTGAAGGGGGCAATACTGAAGCTTTCTTT
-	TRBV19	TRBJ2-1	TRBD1	CASSVAGGNEQFF	TGTGCCAGTAGTGTGGCAGGGGGAAATGAGCAGTTCTTC
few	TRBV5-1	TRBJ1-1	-	CASSLQGWANTEAFF	TGCGCCAGCAGCCTACAGGGTTGGGCGAACACTGAAGCTTTCTTT